The subject of this entry is one TCR beta chain. No cognate antigen has been identified for it. No much larger clone is present one base from it, and per-base qualities are unavailable. The immunoSEQ Assay, a bias-controlled multiplex PCR, was used to amplify TCRbeta CDR3 regions from genomic DNA. The authors' pipeline ran thus. Nucleated cell counts per sample were estimated from amplification of reference gene primers within the assay. Sequence reads were collapsed and filtered to measure the absolute abundance of every unique TCRbeta CDR3 rearrangement. Productive Simpson clonality was computed per sample as the square root of Simpson's diversity index over productive rearrangements. TCRdb limited this immuneACCESS table to in-frame rearrangements with V and J called. A share of clones is missing; checked studies link under half to unresolved V genes, and the rest is unexplained. For V, J and clone size, that table is used; D and trimming come from the DNA. This sample has 200,000 to 250,000 clones in its table, and roughly 80% of those were observed once. The ten largest clonotypes hold around 5.1% of the sample.

Collaborating institutions collected whole blood in K2EDTA tubes following their own protocols. For TCRbeta analysis, collaborators shipped samples as frozen whole blood, isolated PBMCs, or DNA extracted from either of those sample types. These data belong to a study of blood T cell repertoires in COVID-19 (TCRdb year 2020). Context from the whole study: Samples from collaborators originated in the United States, Italy and Spain and spanned both the acute and convalescent phases of COVID-19. The samples were drawn from the first 160 participants of the ongoing ImmuneRACE study and from 1,254 subjects provided by 6 global collaborators. The sample metadata nearly always contained a de-identified subject ID, COVID-19 status, age in years and sex. The prospective study material was composed of cDNA or gDNA derived from T cells, B-cell-depleted T cells, or PBMCs. Where available, HLA class I and class II types were obtained from metadata supplied by the sample provider rather than from assay-based typing. A freely available public database, intended as a resource for researchers studying the immune response to SARS-CoV-2, is where the repertoires were released. Deeply sampled blood TCRbeta repertoires from subjects exposed to, actively infected with, or recovered from COVID-19 were included in the dataset.

Results and caveats for the whole study, not just this receptor: Clinical and demographic metadata were provided uncurated, with the amount varying by source and participant.

The CDR3 spans 15 residues, from the cysteine through the phenylalanine. Solely the CDR3 DNA is kept, with 45 bases framed from the first base. V and J are trimmed by 2 bases and 5 bases, and the gene matches miss 6 bases of the junction. Per the germline V gene (reference sequence), MNHNY is the CDR1 and SVGAGI is the CDR2. The source material was peripheral blood. Here the chain combines TRBV6-6 and TRBJ1-2; 9 bases in the junction line up with TRBD1. The TCR sequence derives from a woman in her 70s with acute or convalescent COVID-19. This receptor has the CDR3 CASSYTTGGAYGYTF. The DNA is TGTGCCAGCAGTTACACTACAGGGGGCGCTTATGGCTACACCTTC.